This T cell receptor (beta chain) appears in the sequencing data of a study of blood T cell repertoires in COVID-19. For the study at large: The cDNA or gDNA used as material had been derived from T cells, B-cell-depleted T cells, or PBMCs.

This table comes from immunoSEQ multiplex PCR, and its TCRdb copy is limited to in-frame clones, with some not included. The sample holds around 250,000 clones, roughly 82% seen once. This CDR3 region has 13 residues. Germline CDR1 and CDR2: SEHNR and FQNEAQ (reference sequence). Trimming cost V 2 bases and J 5 bases; bases outside gene matches: 1. Researchers sorted participants into cohorts using their self-reported clinical history. Donors of Cohort 3 who recovered were those that had two negative PCRs, clearance, or symptom resolution. The chain is built from TRBV7-9 and TRBJ2-5, with TRBD1 matching 8 bases. The sequence was collected from a woman aged 45-65 years who had recovered from COVID-19. The sequenced material came from PBMCs or T cells enriched from blood (not recorded which). CDR3 DNA: TGTGCCAGCAGCTTAAACAGGGGGGAGACCCAGTACTTC. This encodes CASSLNRGETQYF.